Presented here are 29 T cell receptor beta chains from one specimen sequenced in a study of shared clonotypes between healthy human individuals. TCRdb's copy holds only in-frame clones and misses some; the assay was immunoSEQ multiplex PCR. The sample includes about 2 million clones, about 95% seen only once; the top ten take roughly 0.13%. The sequenced sample was naive CD4+ T cells sorted from blood. The subset here: CD45RA+ positively selected. The receptor set was obtained from a man younger than 35 in good health.

A word on this clone: The same CDR3 can be traced to other DNA sequences in this sample. The genes are TRBV18 and TRBJ2-2; D might be TRBD2 (5 bases). Trimming removed 2 bases from V and 4 bases from J, with 8 bases in between. The CDR3 has 14 residues. Germline V gene lookup returns CDR1 KGHSH and CDR2 LQKENI. The CDR3 DNA is TGTGCCAGCTCACCAGGACTGGCCACCGGGGAGCTGTTTTTT. This codes for CASSPGLATGELFF.

CDR3 sequence reads: CASSMAATESYEQYF. In nucleotides, the CDR3 is TGTGCCAGTAGTATGGCGGCGACGGAGTCCTACGAGCAGTACTTC. V gene TRBV19 combines with J gene TRBJ2-7; no reliable D call. Germline CDR1 LNHDA, CDR2 SQIVND (reference sequence). The V end lost 3 bases, the J end lost 1 base, and 13 bases lay between the germline ends. There are 15 residues in the CDR3.

The CDR3 reads CAISRGVGTNEKLFF. The CDR3 nucleotides are TGTGCCATCAGTCGGGGGGTGGGGACTAATGAAAAACTGTTTTTT. This chain joins TRBV10-3 and TRBJ1-4; tentative D call: TRBD1 (5 bases). V was trimmed by 5 bases and J by 2 bases, leaving 12 bases between them. Germline V gives CDR1 ENHRY, CDR2 SYGVKD. This CDR3 contains 15 residues.

The chain couples TRBV30 to TRBJ2-1; possible D gene TRBD2, 6 bases. Trimming shortened V by 2 bases and J by 0 bases, and 14 bases separated the two germline ends. Germline CDR1 is GTSNPN and CDR2 is SVGIG (reference sequence). The CDR3 loop spans 16 amino acids. The CDR3 loop reads CAWSTPGGSSYNEQFF. Here the CDR3 DNA reads TGTGCCTGGAGTACCCCTGGGGGGAGCTCCTACAATGAGCAGTTCTTC.

The chain recombines TRBV12-5 with TRBJ1-3; no clear D gene. The CDR3 sequence is 15 residues long. From germline, CDR1 is LGHNT and CDR2 FRNRAP. Trimming removed 8 bases at V and 0 bases at J, with 14 bases between. CDR3 loop: CASLVRPSSGNTIYF. DNA of the CDR3: TGTGCTAGTCTCGTCCGGCCAAGCTCTGGAAACACCATATATTTT.

The genes are TRBV6-5 and TRBJ2-5, with 15 bases matching TRBD2. This CDR3 has 15 amino acids. The V gene end was trimmed by 6 bases and the J gene end by 5 bases; junction bases not matched to a gene: 4. Looked up from germline, CDR1 is MNHEY and CDR2 is SVGAGI. CDR3 in DNA: TGTGCCAGCAGCCCCGGACTAGCGGGGGGGGAGACCCAGTACTTC. Its translation is CASSPGLAGGETQYF.

CDR3 nucleotides: TGCGCCAGCAGCTCGACAGGGAAGAATGAGCAGTTCTTC. Translating it yields CASSSTGKNEQFF. This rearrangement joins TRBV5-1 to TRBJ2-1, with 7 bases matching TRBD1. This CDR3 is 13 amino acids long. CDR1 is SGHRS and CDR2 is YFSETQ in the germline V gene. With V trimmed by 3 bases and J by 7 bases, 4 bases remained unmatched.

The V gene is TRBV6-1, the J gene TRBJ2-7; 7 bases are a match to TRBD1. Trimming took 5 bases from V and 4 from J; bases not matched to a gene: 8. Germline V gene lookup returns CDR1 MNHNS and CDR2 SASEGT. CDR3 length equals 14 residues. The CDR3 region is CASSFGQDGYEQYF. CDR3 nucleotides: TGTGCCAGCAGTTTCGGACAGGACGGGTACGAGCAGTACTTC.

The genes are TRBV11-2 and TRBJ2-2; 7 bases are a match to TRBD2. The germline CDR1 and CDR2 sequences are SGHAT and FQNNGV. The CDR3 is 16 amino acids. Trimming cost V 3 bases and J 2 bases; bases outside gene matches: 6. The CDR3 nucleotides are TGTGCCAGCAGCTTGTCGGGAGGTTCAAACACCGGGGAGCTGTTTTTT. This sequence encodes CASSLSGGSNTGELFF. The full variable domain, with the rest looked up from reference TRBV11-2 and TRBJ2-2, is EAGVAQSPRYKIIEKRQSVAFWCNPISGHATLYWYQQILGQGPKLLIQFQNNGVVDDSQLPKDRFSAERLKGVDSTLKIQPAKLEDSAVYLCASSLSGGSNTGELFFGEGSRLTVL.

The gene calls are TRBV5-6 and TRBJ2-4, with D possibly matching TRBD2 (6 bases). The CDR3 length is 15 residues. Trimming left V 4 bases short and J 5 bases short, with 16 bases between. Germline CDR1 is SGHDT and CDR2 is YYEEEE. The CDR3 DNA sequence: TGTGCCAGCAGCGGAGTGGGACTCACGCAAAACATTCAGTACTTC. Its translation is CASSGVGLTQNIQYF.

The chain joins TRBV6-5 to TRBJ2-1; 10 positions match TRBD2. V lost 5 bases and J lost 10; bases outside the gene matches: 2. The CDR3 has 12 residues. Germline CDR1 reads MNHEY; CDR2 reads SVGAGI. CDR3 DNA: TGTGCCAGCAGTGTACTAGCGGGGGAGCAGTTCTTC. Translation gives CASSVLAGEQFF.

Of note for this clone: Other DNA sequences in this sample translate to the same CDR3. The chain is built from TRBV20-1 and TRBJ2-5; D is ambiguous. Germline V gives CDR1 DFQATT, CDR2 SNEGSKA (reference sequence). Trimming shortened V by 6 bases and J by 1 base, and 6 bases separated the two germline ends. This CDR3 has 11 amino acids. The CDR3 loop reads CSALAQETQYF. The CDR3 region has the DNA TGCAGTGCACTCGCCCAAGAGACCCAGTACTTC.

There are a few counts of this clone. Other nucleotide sequences from this sample produce the same CDR3. J is TRBJ2-7 and V is TRBV6-1, with 7 bases matching TRBD1. With 6 bases clipped from V and 1 base from J, the junction kept 3 bases outside the gene matches. Germline V gene sequence: CDR1 MNHNS, CDR2 SASEGT. CDR3 size: 13 residues. This CDR3 is CASRRGQSYEQYF. In DNA form, the CDR3 reads TGTGCCAGCAGGAGGGGGCAATCCTACGAGCAGTACTTC.

V usage is TRBV6-5 and J usage is TRBJ1-1; a weak D match, TRBD1 (5 bases). V was trimmed by 8 bases and J by 0 bases, leaving 13 bases between them. The CDR3 sequence is 14 residues long. CDR1 is MNHEY, CDR2 SVGAGI, per germline. For the CDR3, the DNA is TGTGCCAGCTGGAAGGGGCAGATGAACACTGAAGCTTTCTTT. Protein: CASWKGQMNTEAFF.

This chain links TRBV30 with TRBJ2-2; D might be TRBD1 (5 bases). Germline V gene data show CDR1 as GTSNPN and CDR2 as SVGIG (reference sequence). This CDR3 contains 12 residues. The V end was cut by 2 bases, the J end by 7 bases, with 8 bases between. The CDR3 protein is CAWSPQGGELFF. The CDR3 nucleotides read TGTGCCTGGAGTCCCCAGGGCGGGGAGCTGTTTTTT. The complete variable domain, with remaining parts taken from reference TRBV30 and TRBJ2-2, reads SQTIHQWPATLVQPVGSPLSLECTVEGTSNPNLYWYRQAAGRGLQLLFYSVGIGQISSEVPQNLSASRPQDRQFILSSKKLLLSDSGFYLCAWSPQGGELFFGEGSRLTVL.

The chain employs TRBV29-1 and TRBJ2-3; tentatively, D is TRBD1 or TRBD2 (6 bases each). Germline lookup yields CDR1 SQVTM and CDR2 ANQGSEA. This CDR3 is 14 amino acids long. V was pared by 7 bases and J by 3 bases, with 17 bases between. The CDR3 DNA is TGCAGCGCTGGGACGTTAGGGGGGACAGATACGCAGTATTTT. Translation: CSAGTLGGTDTQYF.

The chain recombines TRBV4-1 with TRBJ2-2, with D maybe TRBD2 (6 bases). This CDR3 comprises 15 residues. The germline V gene has CDR1 MGHRA and CDR2 YSYEKL. Trimming shortened V by 0 bases and J by 7 bases, and 12 bases separated the two germline ends. The CDR3 reads CASSQERPGVGELFF. As DNA, the CDR3 is TGCGCCAGCAGCCAAGAAAGGCCGGGGGTCGGGGAGCTGTTTTTT.

The genes are TRBV18 and TRBJ1-1; 8 nucleotides align to TRBD1. The CDR3 sequence is 19 residues long. Germline CDR1 reads KGHSH; CDR2 reads LQKENI. Germline trimming cut 0 bases from V and 0 bases from J; bases unmatched to any gene: 12. CDR3 loop: CASSPPLVVDRALNTEAFF. Here the CDR3 DNA reads TGTGCCAGCTCACCACCCCTTGTTGTGGACAGGGCATTGAACACTGAAGCTTTCTTT.

The rearrangement joins TRBV29-1 to TRBJ2-1; 8 nucleotides agree with TRBD2. Looked up from germline, CDR1 is SQVTM and CDR2 is ANQGSEA. CDR3 length: 15 amino acids. The CDR3 nucleotides are TGCAGTCACGGAGTGAGTGTCGGGAGGGGTTACGAGCAGTTCTTC. Its protein product is CSHGVSVGRGYEQFF.

Notes on this clone: With a much larger clone just one base away, this may be a read error. This sequence joins TRBV27 and TRBJ1-5; D remains unclear. V was cut by 3 bases and J by 5 bases, with 2 bases left in between. Germline CDR1 reads MNHEY; CDR2 reads SMNVEV (reference sequence). The CDR3 sequence is 11 residues long. CDR3: CASSLDQPQHF. DNA of the CDR3: TGTGCCAGCAGTTTGGATCAGCCCCAGCATTTT.

The genes are TRBV6-6 and TRBJ2-2; 11 nucleotides align to TRBD1. With V trimmed by 5 bases and J by 4 bases, 6 bases remained unmatched. Looked up from germline, CDR1 is MNHNY and CDR2 is SVGAGI (reference sequence). This CDR3 contains 16 residues. CDR3 region: CASSRGTGGGTGELFF. CDR3 nucleotide sequence: TGTGCCAGCAGTCGCGGGACAGGGGGGGGCACCGGGGAGCTGTTTTTT.

CDR3 in amino acids: CASSRDGLSRRETQYF. The CDR3 region has the DNA TGTGCCAGCAGCCGGGACGGTTTGAGTCGGAGAGAGACCCAGTACTTC. V and J are TRBV7-2 and TRBJ2-5; D could derive from TRBD1 or TRBD2 (5 bases each). V lost 5 bases and J 4 bases, leaving 20 bases between the germline ends. The length of the CDR3 is 16 residues. CDR1 and CDR2 from the germline V gene are SGHTA and FQGNSA. Filled out from reference TRBV7-2 and TRBJ2-5, the complete variable domain reads GAGVSQSPSNKVTEKGKDVELRCDPISGHTALYWYRQSLGQGLEFLIYFQGNSAPDKSGLPSDRFSAERTGGSVSTLTIQRTQQEDSAVYLCASSRDGLSRRETQYFGPGTRLLVL.

With regard to this clone: Other DNA sequences of this sample code for an identical CDR3. V usage is TRBV7-9 and J usage is TRBJ1-1; TRBD1 might be the D (5 bases). The V gene lost 5 bases and the J gene lost 1 base, with 11 bases spanning the gap. CDR1 is SEHNR, CDR2 FQNEAQ, per germline (reference sequence). This CDR3 has 14 residues. The CDR3 spells CASSLGPQNTEAFF. CDR3 DNA sequence: TGTGCCAGCAGCCTGGGACCGCAGAACACTGAAGCTTTCTTT.

The chain carries TRBV27 and TRBJ1-5; tentatively, D is TRBD1 (6 bases). The CDR3 is 12 residues long. Between the trimmed V and J ends, which lost 8 bases and 7 bases, there was a span of 12 bases. Germline V gene data show CDR1 as MNHEY and CDR2 as SMNVEV (reference sequence). CDR3 region: CASSGGRQPQHF. The DNA of the CDR3 is TGTGCCAGCTCCGGGGGCCGGCAGCCCCAGCATTTT.

Only one count was recorded for this clone. The chain joins TRBV2 to TRBJ2-7; D is uncertain. Germline V gene data show CDR1 as SNHLY and CDR2 as FYNNEI. The CDR3 runs to 13 residues. V lost 5 bases to trimming and J lost 2 bases, with 10 bases between them. The CDR3 spells CASSLGWTYEQYF. Written as DNA, the CDR3 is TGTGCCAGCAGTCTTGGGTGGACCTACGAGCAGTACTTC.

The chain employs TRBV18 and TRBJ1-1; 11 bases line up with TRBD1. J gave up 11 bases and V 0 bases, and 8 bases lay outside the gene matches. Germline V CDR1 and CDR2: KGHSH, LQKENI. The CDR3 length is 15 residues. Here the CDR3 reads CASSPPTDRGRRAFF. The CDR3 DNA follows: TGTGCCAGCTCACCACCGACGGACAGGGGGCGTCGGGCTTTCTTT.

V gene TRBV30 combines with J gene TRBJ2-4; 9 bases fit TRBD2. Germline CDR1 GTSNPN, CDR2 SVGIG (reference sequence). V lost 4 bases and J lost 6; bases outside the gene matches: 1. The CDR3 is 12 residues long. CDR3 in DNA: TGTGCCTGGACTAGCGGGACAAACATTCAGTACTTC. Its translation is CAWTSGTNIQYF.

The genes are TRBV6-1 and TRBJ2-3, with TRBD2 matching over 10 bases. Trimming cost V 5 bases and J 5 bases; bases outside gene matches: 7. The germline V gene encodes CDR1 MNHNS and CDR2 SASEGT. The CDR3 spans 15 residues. The CDR3 loop is CASSLTSGPKDTQYF. CDR3 in DNA: TGTGCCAGCAGTCTGACTAGCGGGCCGAAAGATACGCAGTATTTT.

The chain recombines TRBV12-5 with TRBJ1-2; D gene unclear. This CDR3 has 11 amino acids. V lost 7 bases, J lost 3 bases, and 6 bases lay in between. Germline lookup yields CDR1 LGHNT and CDR2 FRNRAP. CDR3 loop: CASALDYGYTF. CDR3 in DNA: TGTGCTAGTGCCCTGGACTATGGCTACACCTTC.